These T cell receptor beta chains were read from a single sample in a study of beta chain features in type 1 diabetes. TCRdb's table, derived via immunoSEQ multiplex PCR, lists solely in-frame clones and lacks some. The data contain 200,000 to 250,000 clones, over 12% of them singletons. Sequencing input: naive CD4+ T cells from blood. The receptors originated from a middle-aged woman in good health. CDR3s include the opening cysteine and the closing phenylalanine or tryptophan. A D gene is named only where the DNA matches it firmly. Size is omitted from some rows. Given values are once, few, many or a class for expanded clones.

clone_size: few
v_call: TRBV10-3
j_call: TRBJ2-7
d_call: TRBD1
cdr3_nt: TGTGCCATCGGGGCCCCAGGGGGTGGGTTGATCCACGAGCAGTACTTC
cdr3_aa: CAIGAPGGGLIHEQYF

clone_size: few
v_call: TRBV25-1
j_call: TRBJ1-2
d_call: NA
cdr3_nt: TGTGCCAGCAGTTCCGGACATAACTATGGCTACACCTTC
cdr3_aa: CASSSGHNYGYTF

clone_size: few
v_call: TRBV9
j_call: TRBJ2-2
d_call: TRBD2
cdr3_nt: TGTGCCAGCAGCGTAGGTGCGGCGGGGGGCAAAGGGGAGCTGTTTTTT
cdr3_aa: CASSVGAAGGKGELFF

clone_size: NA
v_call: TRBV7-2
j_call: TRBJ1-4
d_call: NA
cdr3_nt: TGTGCCAGCAGCTTTCAACACCCGACAGTCATAGGGGAAAAACTGTTTTTT
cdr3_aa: CASSFQHPTVIGEKLFF

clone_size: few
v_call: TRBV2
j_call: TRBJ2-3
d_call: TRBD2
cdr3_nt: TGTGCCAGCAGGCCGGTGGGACTAGGCAGTGATACGCAGTATTTT
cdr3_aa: CASRPVGLGSDTQYF

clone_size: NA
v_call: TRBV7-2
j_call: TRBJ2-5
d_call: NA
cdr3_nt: TGTGCCAGCAGCGAGTGGGGGGGCCCTGAGACCCAGTACTTC
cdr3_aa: CASSEWGGPETQYF

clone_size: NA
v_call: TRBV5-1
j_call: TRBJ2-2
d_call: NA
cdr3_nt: TGCGCCAGCAGCGAAGCAGGGGTACCGAACACCGGGGAGCTGTTTTTT
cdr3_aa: CASSEAGVPNTGELFF

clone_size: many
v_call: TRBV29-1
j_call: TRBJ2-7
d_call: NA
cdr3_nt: TGCAGCGTAACCCCCGGGAGTGTGGAGCAGTACTTC
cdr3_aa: CSVTPGSVEQYF

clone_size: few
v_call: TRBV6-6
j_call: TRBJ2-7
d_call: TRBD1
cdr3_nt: TGTGCCAGCAGTTACTCGATAGGTAGAGGACAGGGCTTCCTCTTC
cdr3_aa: CASSYSIGRGQGFLF

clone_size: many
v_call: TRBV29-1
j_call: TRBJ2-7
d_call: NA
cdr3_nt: TGCAGCGTTTTCGGAGGCTACGAGCAGTACTTC
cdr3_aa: CSVFGGYEQYF

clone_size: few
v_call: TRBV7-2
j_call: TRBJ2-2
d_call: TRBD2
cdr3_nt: TGTGCCAGCAGCCCGGGAGGGGTCACCGGGGAGCTGTTTTTT
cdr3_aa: CASSPGGVTGELFF

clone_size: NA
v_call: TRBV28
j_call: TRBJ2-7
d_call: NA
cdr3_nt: TGTGCCAGCAGTTTCCCCGCCCAGGGCCCTATAGGGGAGCAGTACTTC
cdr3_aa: CASSFPAQGPIGEQYF